This T cell receptor beta chain was recovered during a study of T cell responses to AZD1222 COVID-19 vaccine. Looking at the study overall: Analysis merged second doses at about 4 or about 12 weeks.

Libraries were prepared by immunoSEQ multiplex PCR; TCRdb keeps only in-frame clonotypes and omits some of them. Here the sample spans 150,000 to 200,000 clones, over 90% being singletons. Germline loops: CDR1 SGHAT, CDR2 FQNNGV. The CDR3 length is 15 residues. V shed 3 bases and J shed 4 bases, with 13 bases lying between them. Worth noting for this clone: Antigen: not known.

The study, taken as a whole, reports: A mostly white British donor set with more females was recruited, and clonal diversity was possibly underestimated. Among those given AZD1222, only five or six were seropositive at baseline.

Sequences were derived from peripheral blood, sampled on day 0 of AZD1222 vaccination. The sequence derives from an adult in good health. The chain has TRBV11-2 and TRBJ1-3; D remains ambiguous. DNA of the CDR3: TGTGCCAGCAGCTTCCGTAGAGTGGAGGGAAACACCATATATTTT. This translates into CASSFRRVEGNTIYF.